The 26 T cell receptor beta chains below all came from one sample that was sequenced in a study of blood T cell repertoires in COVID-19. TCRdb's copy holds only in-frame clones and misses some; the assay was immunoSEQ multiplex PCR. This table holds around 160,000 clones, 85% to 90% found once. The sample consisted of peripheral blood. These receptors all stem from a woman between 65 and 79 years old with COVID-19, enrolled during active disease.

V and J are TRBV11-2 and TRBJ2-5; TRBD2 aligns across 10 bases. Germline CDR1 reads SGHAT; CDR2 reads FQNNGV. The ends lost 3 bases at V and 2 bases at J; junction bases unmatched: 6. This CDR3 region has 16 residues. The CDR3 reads CASSLRPSGGQETQYF. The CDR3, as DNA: TGTGCCAGCAGCTTGAGACCTAGCGGGGGTCAAGAGACCCAGTACTTC.

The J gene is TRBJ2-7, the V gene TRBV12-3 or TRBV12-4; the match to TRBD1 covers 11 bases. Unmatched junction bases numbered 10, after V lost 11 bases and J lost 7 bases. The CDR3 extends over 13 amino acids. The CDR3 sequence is CACRDRGDREQYF. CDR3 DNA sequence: TGTGCCTGCCGGGACAGGGGGGATCGGGAGCAGTACTTC.

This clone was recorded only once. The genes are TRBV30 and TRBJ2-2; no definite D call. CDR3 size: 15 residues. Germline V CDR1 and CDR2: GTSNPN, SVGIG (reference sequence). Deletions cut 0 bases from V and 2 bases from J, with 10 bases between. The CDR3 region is CAWSVLNLNTGELFF. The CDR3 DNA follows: TGTGCCTGGAGTGTACTCAACCTCAACACCGGGGAGCTGTTTTTT.

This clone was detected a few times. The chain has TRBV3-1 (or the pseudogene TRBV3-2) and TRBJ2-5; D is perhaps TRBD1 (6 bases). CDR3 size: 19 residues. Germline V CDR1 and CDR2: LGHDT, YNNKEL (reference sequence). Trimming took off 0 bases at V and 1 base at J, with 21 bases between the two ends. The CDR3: CASSQDSRMGATGQETQYF. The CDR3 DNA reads TGTGCCAGCAGCCAAGATTCGCGGATGGGGGCGACAGGCCAAGAGACCCAGTACTTC.

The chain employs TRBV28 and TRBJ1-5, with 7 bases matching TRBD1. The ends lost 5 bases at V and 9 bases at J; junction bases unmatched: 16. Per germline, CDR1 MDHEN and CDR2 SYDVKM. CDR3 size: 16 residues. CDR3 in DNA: TGTGCCAGCAGTCTGGACCGGGACAGTCGAATCATGCCCCAGCATTTT. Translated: CASSLDRDSRIMPQHF. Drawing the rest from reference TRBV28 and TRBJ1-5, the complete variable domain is DVKVTQSSRYLVKRTGEKVFLECVQDMDHENMFWYRQDPGLGLRLIYFSYDVKMKEKGDIPEGYSVSREKKERFSLILESASTNQTSMYLCASSLDRDSRIMPQHFGDGTRLSIL.

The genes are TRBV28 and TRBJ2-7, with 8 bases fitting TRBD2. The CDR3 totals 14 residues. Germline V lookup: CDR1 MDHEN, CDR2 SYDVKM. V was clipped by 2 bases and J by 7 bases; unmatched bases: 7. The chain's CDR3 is CASSLVAGIREQYF. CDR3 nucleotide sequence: TGTGCCAGCAGTTTAGTAGCGGGGATTCGGGAGCAGTACTTC.

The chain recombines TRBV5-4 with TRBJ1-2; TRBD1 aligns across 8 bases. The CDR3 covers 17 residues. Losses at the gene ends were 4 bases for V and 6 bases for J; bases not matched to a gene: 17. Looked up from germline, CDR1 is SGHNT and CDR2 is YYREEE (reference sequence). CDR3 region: CASSPSFTTGDGDGYTF. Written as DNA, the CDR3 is TGTGCCAGCAGCCCAAGCTTTACGACAGGGGATGGGGATGGCTACACCTTC.

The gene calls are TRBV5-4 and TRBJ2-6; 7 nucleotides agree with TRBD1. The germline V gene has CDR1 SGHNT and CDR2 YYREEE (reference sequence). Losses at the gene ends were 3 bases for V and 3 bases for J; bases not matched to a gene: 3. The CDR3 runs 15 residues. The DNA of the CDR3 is TGTGCCAGCAGCTCCGGACAGGTTGGGGCCAACGTCCTGACTTTC. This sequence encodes CASSSGQVGANVLTF.

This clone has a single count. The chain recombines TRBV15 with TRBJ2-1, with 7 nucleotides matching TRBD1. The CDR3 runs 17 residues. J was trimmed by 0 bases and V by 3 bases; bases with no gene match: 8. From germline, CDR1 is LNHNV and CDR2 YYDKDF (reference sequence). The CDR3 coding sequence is TGTGCCACCAGCAGTCTACAGGGGTATACCTCCTACAATGAGCAGTTCTTC. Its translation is CATSSLQGYTSYNEQFF.

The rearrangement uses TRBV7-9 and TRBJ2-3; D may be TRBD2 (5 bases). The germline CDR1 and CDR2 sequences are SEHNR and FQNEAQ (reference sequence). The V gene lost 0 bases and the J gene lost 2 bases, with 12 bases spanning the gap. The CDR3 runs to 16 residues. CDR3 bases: TGTGCCAGCAGCTTAGCGACTACGCAAGTCACAGATACGCAGTATTTT. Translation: CASSLATTQVTDTQYF. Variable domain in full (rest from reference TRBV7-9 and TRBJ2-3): DTGVSQNPRHKITKRGQNVTFRCDPISEHNRLYWYRQTLGQGPEFLTYFQNEAQLEKSRLLSDRFSAERPKGSFSTLEIQRTEQGDSAMYLCASSLATTQVTDTQYFGPGTRLTVL.

The CDR3 region has the DNA TGCGCCAGCAGCCAGTGGCGGGGGGAGACCCAGTACTTC. Protein: CASSQWRGETQYF. V usage is TRBV4-1 and J usage is TRBJ2-5; 7 nucleotides align to TRBD2. After removal of 3 bases from V and 5 bases from J, the junction contained 3 bases not matched to a gene. This CDR3 is built from 13 residues. From germline, CDR1 is MGHRA and CDR2 YSYEKL.

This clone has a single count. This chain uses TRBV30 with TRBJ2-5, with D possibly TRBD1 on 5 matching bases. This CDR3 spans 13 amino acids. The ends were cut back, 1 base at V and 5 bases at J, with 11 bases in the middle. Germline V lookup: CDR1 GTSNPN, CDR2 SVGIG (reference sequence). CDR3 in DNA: TGTGCCTGGAGTGGGACACAACCTGAGACCCAGTACTTC. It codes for CAWSGTQPETQYF.

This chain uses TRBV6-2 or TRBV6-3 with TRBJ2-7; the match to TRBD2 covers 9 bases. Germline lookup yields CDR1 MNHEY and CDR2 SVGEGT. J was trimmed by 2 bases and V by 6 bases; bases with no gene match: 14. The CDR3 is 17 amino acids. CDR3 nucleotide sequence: TGTGCCAGCAGCCATAAAAAAGCGGGGGGATCAACCTACGAGCAGTACTTC. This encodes CASSHKKAGGSTYEQYF.

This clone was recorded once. The CDR3 sequence: CASSQGAGDYGYTF. The CDR3 coding sequence is TGCGCCAGCAGCCAAGGGGCAGGGGACTATGGCTACACCTTC. V usage is TRBV4-1 and J usage is TRBJ1-2; maybe TRBD1 (6 bases). The CDR3 loop spans 14 amino acids. V was trimmed by 1 base and J by 3 bases, leaving 9 bases between them. The V gene's germline CDR1 is MGHRA and CDR2 YSYEKL.

DNA for the CDR3: TGTGCCAGCAGCGAAGCTTTAGCGGGGGGCCAAGAGACCCAGTACTTC. Amino acid sequence: CASSEALAGGQETQYF. The chain combines TRBV3-1 (or the pseudogene TRBV3-2) with TRBJ2-5; 10 bases agree with TRBD2. The V gene end was trimmed by 5 bases and the J gene end by 1 base; junction bases not matched to a gene: 7. CDR1 is LGHDT and CDR2 is YNNKEL in the germline V gene (reference sequence). This CDR3 is 16 amino acids long.

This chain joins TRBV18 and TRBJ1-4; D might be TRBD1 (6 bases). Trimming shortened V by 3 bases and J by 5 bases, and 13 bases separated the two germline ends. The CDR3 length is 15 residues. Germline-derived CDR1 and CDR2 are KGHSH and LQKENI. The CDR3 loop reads CASSPAGGPNEKLFF. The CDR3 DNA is TGTGCCAGCTCACCGGCCGGGGGGCCGAATGAAAAACTGTTTTTT. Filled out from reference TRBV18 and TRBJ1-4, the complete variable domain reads NAGVMQNPRHLVRRRGQEARLRCSPMKGHSHVYWYRQLPEEGLKFMVYLQKENIIDESGMPKERFSAEFPKEGPSILRIQQVVRGDSAAYFCASSPAGGPNEKLFFGSGTQLSVL.

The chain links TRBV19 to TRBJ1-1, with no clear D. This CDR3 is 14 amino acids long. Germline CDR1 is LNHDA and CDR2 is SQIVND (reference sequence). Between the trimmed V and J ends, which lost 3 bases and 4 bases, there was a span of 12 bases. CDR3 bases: TGTGCCAGTAGTATTCGGGAAAAGGGCACTGAAGCTTTCTTT. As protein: CASSIREKGTEAFF.

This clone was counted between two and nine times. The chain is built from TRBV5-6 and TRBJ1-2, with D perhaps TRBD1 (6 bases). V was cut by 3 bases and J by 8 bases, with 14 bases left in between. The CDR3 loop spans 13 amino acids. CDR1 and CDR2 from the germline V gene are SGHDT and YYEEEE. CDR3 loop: CASSYAQGKGYTF. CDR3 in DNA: TGTGCCAGCAGCTACGCACAGGGTAAAGGCTACACCTTC.

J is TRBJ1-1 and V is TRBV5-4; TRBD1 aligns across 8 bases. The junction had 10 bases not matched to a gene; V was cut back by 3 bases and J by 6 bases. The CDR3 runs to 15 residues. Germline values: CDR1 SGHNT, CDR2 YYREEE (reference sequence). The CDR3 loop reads CASSSRQGLRAEAFF. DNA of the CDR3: TGTGCCAGCAGCTCCCGACAGGGGCTTCGAGCTGAAGCTTTCTTT.

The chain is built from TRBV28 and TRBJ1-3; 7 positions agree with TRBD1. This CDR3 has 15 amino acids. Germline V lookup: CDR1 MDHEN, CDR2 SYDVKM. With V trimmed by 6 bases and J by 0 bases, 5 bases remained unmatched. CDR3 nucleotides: TGTGCCAGCAGCCCAGGGGGAGGCTCTGGAAACACCATATATTTT. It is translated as CASSPGGGSGNTIYF.

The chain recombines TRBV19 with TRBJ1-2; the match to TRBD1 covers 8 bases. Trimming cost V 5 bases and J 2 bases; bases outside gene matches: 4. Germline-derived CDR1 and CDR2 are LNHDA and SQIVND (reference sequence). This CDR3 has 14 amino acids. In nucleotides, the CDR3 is TGTGCCAGTAGTTTGGACAGGGACAACTATGGCTACACCTTC. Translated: CASSLDRDNYGYTF.

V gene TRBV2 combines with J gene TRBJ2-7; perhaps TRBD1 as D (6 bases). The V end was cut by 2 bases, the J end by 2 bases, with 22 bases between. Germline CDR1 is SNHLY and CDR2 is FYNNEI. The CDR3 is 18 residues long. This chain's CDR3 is CASSEYPTTGKVPYEQYF. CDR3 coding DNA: TGTGCCAGCAGTGAATACCCGACGACAGGAAAAGTACCCTACGAGCAGTACTTC.

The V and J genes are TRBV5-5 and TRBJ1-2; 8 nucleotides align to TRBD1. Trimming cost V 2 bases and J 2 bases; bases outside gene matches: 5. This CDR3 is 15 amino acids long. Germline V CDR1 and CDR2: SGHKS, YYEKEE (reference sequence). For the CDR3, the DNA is TGTGCCAGCAGCTTACTTCACAGGGGGAACTATGGCTACACCTTC. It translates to CASSLLHRGNYGYTF. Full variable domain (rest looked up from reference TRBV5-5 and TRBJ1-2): DAGVTQSPTHLIKTRGQQVTLRCSPISGHKSVSWYQQVLGQGPQFIFQYYEKEERGRGNFPDRFSARQFPNYSSELNVNALLLGDSALYLCASSLLHRGNYGYTFGSGTRLTVV.

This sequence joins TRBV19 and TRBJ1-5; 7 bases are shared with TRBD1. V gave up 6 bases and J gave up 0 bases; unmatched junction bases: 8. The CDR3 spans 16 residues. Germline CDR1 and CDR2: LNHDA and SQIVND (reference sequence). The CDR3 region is CASSKGQLISNQPQHF. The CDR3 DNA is TGTGCCAGTAGCAAGGGACAGCTAATTAGCAATCAGCCCCAGCATTTT.

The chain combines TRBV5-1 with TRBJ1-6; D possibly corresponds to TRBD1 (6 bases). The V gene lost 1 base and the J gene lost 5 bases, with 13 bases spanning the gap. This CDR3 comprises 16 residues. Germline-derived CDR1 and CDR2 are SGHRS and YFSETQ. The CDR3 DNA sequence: TGCGCCAGCAGCTTGTCCAGGGGCCGGGATAATTCACCCCTCCACTTT. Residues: CASSLSRGRDNSPLHF. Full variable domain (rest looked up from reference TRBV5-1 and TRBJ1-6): KAGVTQTPRYLIKTRGQQVTLSCSPISGHRSVSWYQQTPGQGLQFLFEYFSETQRNKGNFPGRFSGRQFSNSRSEMNVSTLELGDSALYLCASSLSRGRDNSPLHFGNGTRLTVT.

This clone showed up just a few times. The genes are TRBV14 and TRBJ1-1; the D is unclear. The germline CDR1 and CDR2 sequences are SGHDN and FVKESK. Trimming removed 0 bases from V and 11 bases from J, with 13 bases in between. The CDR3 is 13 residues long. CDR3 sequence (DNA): TGTGCCAGCAGCCAAGACGTTCGGGGTCGCGCTTTCTTT. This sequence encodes CASSQDVRGRAFF.